This T cell receptor (beta chain) comes out of a study of blood T cell repertoires in COVID-19 (dated by TCRdb to about 2020). For context, the study as a whole: Collaborator samples came from the United States, Italy and Spain and covered acute and convalescent phases of COVID-19. The dataset comprised deeply sampled blood TCRbeta repertoires from subjects exposed to, actively infected with, or recovered from COVID-19. Where HLA class I and class II types were available, the types were taken from metadata supplied by the sample provider, not from assay-based typing. The repertoires were released in a freely available public database meant as a resource for research on the immune response to SARS-CoV-2. The samples were drawn from the first 160 participants of the ongoing ImmuneRACE study and from 950 to 1,500 subjects provided by 6 global collaborators. Sample metadata almost always included a de-identified subject ID, COVID-19 status, age in years and sex. The prospective study material was composed of cDNA or gDNA derived from T cells, B-cell-depleted T cells, or PBMCs. Points the paper makes about the study in general: Clinical and demographic metadata were provided uncurated, with the amount varying by source and participant.

At the junction V is shortened by 2 bases and J by 3 bases, with 10 bases in between. According to the germline V gene, CDR1 reads SGHDN and CDR2 reads FVKESK. Including cysteine and phenylalanine, the CDR3 has 15 amino acids. Kept here is only the CDR3 DNA, which spans 45 bases and is read in frame from base 1. In the prospective study, participants were about 18 to 95 years old, resided in about two dozen geographic areas of the United States, and were enrolled through a virtual design. In the prospective study, cohorts were assigned on the basis of participant-reported clinical history obtained from a screening survey and a study questionnaire. For ImmuneRACE Cohort 3, a participant was defined as recovered based on two consecutive negative NP/OP PCR tests, clearance by a healthcare professional, or resolution of symptoms. Each participant in the prospective study had whole blood, serum and a nasopharyngeal or oropharyngeal swab collected by mobile phlebotomists. Prospective study participants could optionally give additional blood draws and questionnaires over a roughly 2-month period. Prospective study blood samples were shipped either frozen or at room temperature before DNA extraction.

TCRbeta CDR3 regions were amplified from genomic DNA by means of the immunoSEQ Assay, a bias-controlled multiplex PCR. The original pipeline was this. The number of nucleated cells in each sample was estimated from the amplification of reference gene primers within the assay. To quantify the absolute abundance of each unique TCRbeta CDR3 rearrangement, sequence reads were collapsed and filtered. For each sample, productive Simpson clonality was calculated by taking the square root of Simpson's diversity index across productive rearrangements. TCRdb limited this immuneACCESS table to in-frame rearrangements with V and J called. A share of clones is missing; checked studies link under half to unresolved V genes, and the rest is unexplained. The D gene and trimming were derived from the DNA, and the V and J assignments and clone size from that table. The sample table holds about 300,000 clones, of which around 84% were seen once. The top ten clonotypes cover less than 11% of the sample.

Comments on this clone: The antigen it recognizes is unknown. There are no base qualities to consult, and no much larger clone falls within one base.

The chain joins TRBV14 to TRBJ1-4, with the D gene call left open. The sequenced sample was PBMCs or T cells enriched from blood (not recorded which). The clonotype comes from a woman aged 18-29 years who had recovered from COVID-19. The nucleotide sequence is TGTGCCAGCAGCCAAAGTTCCGGGGCTAATGAAAAACTGTTTTTT. It translates as CASSQSSGANEKLFF.